This TCR beta chain was obtained from a study of immune heterogeneity within non-small cell lung tumors. About the study: In total, the tumors were 4 squamous cell carcinomas, roughly 10 non-squamous carcinomas and 1 not otherwise specified. Study outcomes and limitations: Recurrence of the same dominant CDR3 beta clonotypes was seen across tumor sites within a patient, and site-unique high-frequency clones were present alongside them.

Bulk tumor genomic DNA, 450 to 600 ng per sample, was the template. Biopsies that were spaced far apart were taken, several per primary tumor, during surgery. The study enrolled patients with untreated, newly diagnosed non-small cell lung cancer who underwent curative surgery. Germline values: CDR1 SGHRS, CDR2 YFSETQ. CDR3 length: 16 residues. Trimming pared 6 bases from V and 0 bases from J, leaving 13 bases between. As to this clonotype: Its target is unknown. A read error is possible here, since a much larger clone lies one base away.

It was with 32 V and 13 J primers that multiplex PCR amplified TCR beta CDR3. TCRdb re-derived calls from the multiplex PCR reads in MiXCR, one entry per CDR3 protein. Of around 6,000 distinct CDR3 sequences in the sample, roughly 23% are singletons; the top ten hold roughly 8%. This TCR derives from a man in his sixties or seventies with non-small cell lung cancer. V usage is TRBV5-1 and J usage is TRBJ1-6; D not certain. The specimen was lung tumor tissue. CDR3 in amino acids: CASIEDGSSYNSPLHF. The CDR3, as DNA: TGCGCCAGCATCGAAGATGGGAGCTCCTATAATTCACCCCTCCACTTT.